The 3 T cell receptor beta chains given below trace back to one sample, sequenced in a study of memory CD4+ T cells and cytomegalovirus serostatus. Single viable CD3+CD4+CD8-CD45RO+ cells were sorted as the memory CD4+ T cells. Assay: immunoSEQ multiplex PCR; the TCRdb copy retains only in-frame clones and omits some. Of around 50,000 clones listed, approximately 81% are singletons. Material: memory CD4+ T cells from blood. All receptors come from an adult in good health and CMV-seropositive.

Here the CDR3 DNA reads TGTGCCAGCAGCCGCGAATGGCCGCCACCGTCAAACACCATATATTTT. It encodes CASSREWPPPSNTIYF. The chain has TRBV7-2 and TRBJ1-3; D not resolved. With 5 bases removed from V and 6 bases from J, the gap between germline ends came to 20 bases. The CDR3 has 16 amino acids. Germline V gene data show CDR1 as SGHTA and CDR2 as FQGNSA.

The chain uses TRBV11-3 and TRBJ2-7; TRBD1 agrees at 9 bases. The length of the CDR3 is 15 residues. Germline loops: CDR1 SGHNT, CDR2 YENEEA. Germline trimming cut 5 bases from V and 6 bases from J; bases unmatched to any gene: 11. The DNA of the CDR3 is TGTGCCAGCAGCCGTGTGACAGGGGGGTTGGGCGAGCAGTACTTC. This encodes CASSRVTGGLGEQYF.

The rearrangement uses TRBV10-1 and TRBJ2-2; D gene uncertain. Germline V gene sequence: CDR1 WNHNN, CDR2 SYGVQD (reference sequence). The length of the CDR3 is 15 residues. The V end lost 11 bases, the J end lost 4 bases, and 20 bases lay between the germline ends. CDR3 nucleotide sequence: TGCGCCGCTTCAGACCCCTCATCGGTCACCGGGGAGCTGTTTTTT. This sequence encodes CAASDPSSVTGELFF.